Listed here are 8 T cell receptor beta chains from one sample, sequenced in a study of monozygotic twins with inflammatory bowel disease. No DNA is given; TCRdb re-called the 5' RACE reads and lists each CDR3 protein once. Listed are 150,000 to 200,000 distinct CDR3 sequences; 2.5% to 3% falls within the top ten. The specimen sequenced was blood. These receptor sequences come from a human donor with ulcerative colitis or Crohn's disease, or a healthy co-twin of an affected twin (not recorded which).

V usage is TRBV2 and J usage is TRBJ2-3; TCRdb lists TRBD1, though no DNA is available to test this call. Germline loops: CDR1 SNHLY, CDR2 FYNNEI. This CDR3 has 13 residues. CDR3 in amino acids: CASSEPPAATQYF. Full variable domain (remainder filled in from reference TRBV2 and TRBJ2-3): EPEVTQTPSHQVTQMGQEVILRCVPISNHLYFYWYRQILGQKVEFLVSFYNNEISEKSEIFDDQFSVERPDGSNFTLKIRSTKLEDSAMYFCASSEPPAATQYFGPGTRLTVL.

The chain's CDR3 is CASSSGLPSSYEQYF. The chain employs TRBV7-8 and TRBJ2-7; TCRdb's D call, TRBD2, is unchecked because there is no DNA. Germline V lookup: CDR1 SGHVS, CDR2 FQNEAQ. This CDR3 contains 15 residues.

CDR3 amino acids: CASSTRQGPNEKLFF. The chain is built from TRBV5-1 and TRBJ1-4; TCRdb's D call, TRBD1, is unchecked because there is no DNA. This CDR3 is built from 15 residues. The germline CDR1 and CDR2 sequences are SGHRS and YFSETQ.

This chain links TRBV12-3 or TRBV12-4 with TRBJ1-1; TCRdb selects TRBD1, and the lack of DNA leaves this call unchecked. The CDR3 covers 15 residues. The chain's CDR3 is CASSLEIGGHTEAFF.

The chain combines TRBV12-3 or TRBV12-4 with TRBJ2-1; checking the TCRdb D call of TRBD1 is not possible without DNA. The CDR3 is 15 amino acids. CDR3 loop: CASSLERGLVDEQFF.

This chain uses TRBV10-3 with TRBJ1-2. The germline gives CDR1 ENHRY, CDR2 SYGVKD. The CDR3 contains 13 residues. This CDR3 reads CAITLSGGGGYTF.

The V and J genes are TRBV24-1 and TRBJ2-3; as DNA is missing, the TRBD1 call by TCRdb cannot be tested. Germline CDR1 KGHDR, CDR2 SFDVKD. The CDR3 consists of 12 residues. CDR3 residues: CATGDITDTQYF.

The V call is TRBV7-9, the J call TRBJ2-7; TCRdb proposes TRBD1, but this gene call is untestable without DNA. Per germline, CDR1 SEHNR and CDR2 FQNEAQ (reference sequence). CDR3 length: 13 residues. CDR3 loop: CASTLGAFYEQYF.